Reported below is one TCR beta chain. This entry is derived from a study of cytomegalovirus exposure and HLA in healthy donors. V dropped 1 base and J dropped 2; count of bases not matched to a gene: 4. CDR3 length equals 16 residues. Germline assignment: CDR1 SGHTA and CDR2 FQGNSA. Use of 60 Vbeta and 13 Jbeta primers characterized the PCR. Original processing methods: It was a later analysis that counted roughly 80 million unique TCR beta chains, of which some 9.9 million were shared. Some clones are missing from TCRdb's copy, which holds only in-frame ones; the method was immunoSEQ multiplex PCR. V and J calls and clone size are as listed in that table; D and trimming were resolved from the DNA. The data hold over 100,000 clones, with 73% observed a single time.

This receptor was identified in a middle-aged man in good health and CMV-seronegative. Sequencing was carried out using PBMCs. The chain couples TRBV7-2 to TRBJ2-7; 11 bases are shared with TRBD1. CDR3 protein: CASSLGRDRGAYEQYF. The CDR3 coding sequence is TGTGCCAGCAGCTTAGGCCGGGACAGGGGGGCCTACGAGCAGTACTTC.